This T cell receptor beta chain was captured by sequencing in a study of CD8 T cells in cerebrospinal fluid in Alzheimer's disease. Findings and limits, study-wide: EBV-specific clones were neither the most expanded nor enriched in Alzheimer's patients.

With respect to this clonotype: The antigen is undetermined.

No DNA is given; TCRdb re-called the 10x single-cell sequencing reads and lists each CDR3 protein once. This sample's clone table lists just under 1,500 distinct CDR3 sequences. Germline V gives CDR1 GTSNPN, CDR2 SVGIG (reference sequence). This CDR3 has 14 amino acids. Specimen: cerebrospinal fluid. V is TRBV30 and J is TRBJ1-3. This clonotype originated in a human donor with Alzheimer's disease. The CDR3 sequence is CAWSVWASGNTIYF.